This T cell receptor beta chain was obtained from a study of response to subunit inactivated influenza vaccine (dated by TCRdb to 2016 to 2019). Turning to the overall study: Deep quantitative profiling of the T cell receptor repertoire was used in the study to follow responses to a trivalent subunit inactivated influenza vaccine.

The method behind the library was RT-PCR. Reads for this sample came from an Illumina HiSeq 2500. The public reads were quality trimmed at Q25 with fastp and then assembled into clones with MiXCR by TCRdb, keeping productive beta chains. CDR3 protein sequences are deduplicated, and each keeps its most common genes and DNA. This sample lists about 540,000 distinct CDR3 sequences; approximately 22% were detected once. Of the sample, around 2.8% falls within the top ten clones. Trimming takes 3 bases off V and 5 bases off J; junction bases not matched to a gene: 4. The germline V gene (reference sequence) supplies CDR1 LGHDT and CDR2 YNNKEL. The CDR3 contains 14 residues, cysteine and phenylalanine counted. CDR3 DNA is the only sequence kept; it has 42 bases, read in frame from the first base. This clonotype was observed a handful of times. The specificity of this receptor is unknown. There are no base qualities to consult, and no much larger clone falls within one base.

On the study overall, not on this receptor specifically: It was suggested by the authors that each seasonal influenza vaccination may recruit only a limited number of new T cells.

This sample also appeared in a second study, on T cells expressing NK-cell markers. As the second publication notes: The TCR beta cDNA libraries were made using 5'RACE template switching, a step that added both a universal primer site and unique molecular identifiers. TCR beta-chain repertoires were profiled in sorted CD3+CD56+NKG2C+, CD3+CD56+NKG2C- and CD3+CD56-NKG2C+ T-cell subsets from several donors. Of the eight sequenced donors, seven were found to be HCMV-seropositive and one was found to be HCMV-seronegative. In several experiments an anti-gammadeltaTCR antibody was added to restrict sorting to alphabetaTCR-expressing T cells. In several donors, the dominant CD3+CD56+NKG2C+ clonotypes ranked among the top 10 CD8+ clonotypes, making up 1.0-7.0% of CD8+ T cells. Those dominant clonotypes were again the most abundant among CD3+CD56-NKG2C+ cells in four donors, at about 25-60.1%. Whether the expanded NKG2C-expressing T cell clones were specific for HCMV antigens was left unclear. All eight donors whose samples were sequenced were randomly selected healthy volunteers, three of them men and five women. HCMV serostatus was determined by detecting HCMV-specific IgG in serum with a commercial ELISA kit. Peripheral blood mononuclear cells were isolated from blood by Ficoll density gradient centrifugation. Using Miltenyi isolation kits, CD4+ and CD8+ T cells were isolated from PBMC through magnetic immunoseparation. Priming for cDNA synthesis came from the TCR beta constant segment, and two successive PCR amplification steps followed. Libraries were sequenced as 2 x 150 bp reads on Illumina HiSeq 2000/2500, MiSeq or NextSeq. Reads were demultiplexed and grouped by UMI with MIGEC, and clonotypes were assembled and quantified with MiTCR. To remove erroneous sequences, TCR cDNA sequences were retained only when supported by two or more reads. The tcR package was used for downstream repertoire analysis, with clonotypes matched between fractions based on CDR3 nucleotide sequence plus V segment. VDJmatch was used to annotate antigen specificity against VDJdb, with one amino acid substitution in CDR3 allowed.

This TCR came from a man aged 45-65 years who received an inactivated influenza vaccine. Donor details come from another sample of the same person, matched by shared clones. The sequence is built from TRBV3-1 and TRBJ2-7; TRBD1 matches 10 bases in the middle. The sample in question was CD4+ T cells sorted from PBMCs, obtained less than 13 days after vaccination. CDR3 reads: CASSQGQGWNEQYF. The DNA sequence reads TGTGCCAGCAGCCAGGGACAGGGGTGGAACGAGCAGTACTTC.